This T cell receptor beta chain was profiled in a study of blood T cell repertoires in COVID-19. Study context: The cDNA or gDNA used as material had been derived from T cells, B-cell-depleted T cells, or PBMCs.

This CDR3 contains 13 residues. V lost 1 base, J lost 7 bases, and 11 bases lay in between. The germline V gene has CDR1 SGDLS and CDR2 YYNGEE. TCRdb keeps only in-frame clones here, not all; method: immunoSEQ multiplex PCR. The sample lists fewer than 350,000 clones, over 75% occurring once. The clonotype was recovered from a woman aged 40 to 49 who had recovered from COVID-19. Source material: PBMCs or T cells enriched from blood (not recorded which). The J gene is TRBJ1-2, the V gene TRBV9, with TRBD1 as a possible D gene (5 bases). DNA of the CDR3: TGTGCCAGCAGCGTAACGGGGGAAGGTGGCTACACCTTC. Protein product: CASSVTGEGGYTF. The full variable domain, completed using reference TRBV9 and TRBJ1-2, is DSGVTQTPKHLITATGQRVTLRCSPRSGDLSVYWYQQSLDQGLQFLIQYYNGEERAKGNILERFSAQQFPDLHSELNLSSLELGDSALYFCASSVTGEGGYTFGSGTRLTVV.